Reported below is one TCR beta chain. Its antigen is not yet known. One base away there is no much larger clone; base qualities are not given. TCRbeta CDR3 regions were amplified from genomic DNA using the immunoSEQ Assay, a bias-controlled multiplex PCR. The paper's data handling went like this. The number of nucleated cells in each sample was estimated from the amplification of reference gene primers within the assay. Sequence reads were collapsed and filtered to measure the absolute abundance of every unique TCRbeta CDR3 rearrangement. For each sample, productive Simpson clonality was calculated as the square root of Simpson's diversity index across productive rearrangements. TCRdb holds this immuneACCESS table with in-frame rearrangements only. Some clones are missing; in checked studies, unresolved V genes explain under half, and the rest has no known cause. That table furnishes V, J and clone size, whereas the DNA furnished D and trimming. The sample table records 200,000 to 250,000 clones; 80% of these occur just once. About 4% of the sample is held by the ten biggest clonotypes.

This entry belongs to a study of blood T cell repertoires in COVID-19 (dated by TCRdb to 2020 to 2021). For the wider study: The collaborator samples originated in the United States, Italy and Spain and spanned the acute and convalescent phases of COVID-19. The samples were drawn from two sources: the first 160 participants of the ongoing ImmuneRACE study, and 1,000 to 1,500 subjects contributed by 6 global collaborators. The prospective study material was composed of cDNA or gDNA derived from T cells, B-cell-depleted T cells, or PBMCs. The dataset comprised deeply sampled blood TCRbeta repertoires from subjects exposed to, actively infected with, or recovered from COVID-19. The repertoires were made available in a free public database intended to serve as a resource for research on the immune response to SARS-CoV-2. Where available, HLA class I and class II types were obtained from metadata supplied by the sample provider rather than from assay-based typing. Nearly every sample came with metadata listing a de-identified subject ID, COVID-19 status, age in years and sex.

In the prospective study, participants were about 18 to 95 years old, resided in about two dozen geographic areas of the United States, and were enrolled through a virtual design. In the prospective study, cohorts were assigned on the basis of participant-reported clinical history obtained from a screening survey and a study questionnaire. Each participant in the prospective study had whole blood, serum and a nasopharyngeal or oropharyngeal swab collected by mobile phlebotomists. Prospective study participants could optionally give additional blood draws and questionnaires over a 2-month period. Before DNA extraction, prospective study blood samples were shipped either frozen or at room temperature. Findings and caveats that apply to the study as a whole: How much clinical and demographic metadata was included differed by source and by participant, and the metadata was provided uncurated.

Sequencing was performed on PBMCs or T cells enriched from blood (not recorded which). The receptor was isolated from a man between 25 and 39 years old with acute COVID-19.

The DNA is TGCGCCAGCAGCTTGGGACAGGCCTCCTACGAGCAGTACTTC. The encoded protein is CASSLGQASYEQYF. Recombination joined TRBV5-1 with TRBJ2-7; the D gene is perhaps TRBD1, from 6 matching bases. The germline V gene encodes CDR1 SGHRS and CDR2 YFSETQ. The CDR3 spans 14 residues, from the cysteine through the phenylalanine. The entry retains the CDR3 DNA only, 42 bases that are in frame from base 1. The V end loses 0 bases and the J end loses 0 bases, and a stretch of 7 bases separates them.